This is a list of T cell receptor beta chains from one sample in a study of shared T cell receptors in the human thymus. Assay used: immunoSEQ multiplex PCR; TCRdb lists only in-frame clones, some missing. The table has 550,000 to 800,000 clones, approximately 85% seen once. The same data also contributed to another study, on human thymus T cells.

Input material: thymocytes. Every receptor here comes from a girl under three years old with a congenital heart defect. CDR3s include the opening cysteine and the closing phenylalanine or tryptophan. The order of the fields is V gene, D gene, J gene, clone size, CDR3 protein, CDR3 DNA. The D gene is left open where the match is weak. Size tells how often a clone was seen (once, few, many) or the class of an expanded clone, and some rows leave it out.

>TRBV6-5|TRBD1|TRBJ2-7|-
CATSETAGGTYEQYF
TGTGCCACCTCTGAAACGGCAGGGGGAACCTACGAGCAGTACTTC
>TRBV19|-|TRBJ1-2|-
CASSIRQNSRNYGYTF
TGTGCCAGTAGTATACGACAGAACTCACGCAACTATGGCTACACCTTC
>TRBV5-1|TRBD2|TRBJ2-2|-
CASSFSGGRGGELFF
TGCGCCAGCAGCTTTAGCGGGGGCCGGGGCGGGGAGCTGTTTTTT
>TRBV18|TRBD1|TRBJ1-1|once
CASSPGTGNTEAFF
TGTGCCAGCTCGCCCGGGACAGGGAACACTGAAGCTTTCTTT
>TRBV6-4|TRBD2|TRBJ2-1|-
CASSAIAGGTNNEQFF
TGTGCCAGCAGTGCAATTGCGGGGGGAACAAACAATGAGCAGTTCTTC
>TRBV11-2|-|TRBJ2-1|once
CASTRLGYGSYNEQFF
TGTGCCAGCACCCGTCTCGGTTACGGCTCCTACAATGAGCAGTTCTTC
>TRBV2|-|TRBJ2-3|once
CASSEGLTSTDTQYF
TGTGCCAGCAGTGAGGGGCTGACAAGCACAGATACGCAGTATTTT
>TRBV9|-|TRBJ1-1|few
CASSVEGSAEAFF
TGTGCCAGCAGCGTAGAGGGTAGCGCTGAAGCTTTCTTT
>TRBV7-2|-|TRBJ1-2|-
CASSLGRGSGYGYTF
TGTGCCAGCAGCTTAGGCCGGGGAAGCGGCTATGGCTACACCTTC
>TRBV6-1|TRBD2|TRBJ2-1|-
CASSEVAGAQFF
TGTGCCAGCAGTGAAGTAGCGGGGGCCCAGTTCTTC
>TRBV7-9|TRBD2|TRBJ2-3|-
CASSSSPGLAAPGADTQYF
TGTGCCAGCAGCTCATCCCCGGGACTAGCGGCCCCTGGGGCAGATACGCAGTATTTT
>TRBV6-1|-|TRBJ1-5|-
CASREGTDQPQHF
TGTGCCAGCAGAGAGGGTACCGATCAGCCCCAGCATTTT
>TRBV5-4|-|TRBJ1-1|-
CASSLEQGLPEAFF
TGTGCCAGCAGCTTGGAACAGGGTCTACCTGAAGCTTTCTTT
>TRBV4-3|TRBD1|TRBJ2-1|-
CASSQDEVNTGTVYNEQFF
TGCGCCAGCAGCCAAGACGAGGTCAACACCGGGACAGTCTACAATGAGCAGTTCTTC
>TRBV7-8|-|TRBJ2-7|-
CASSSDRYYEQYF
TGTGCCAGCAGCTCCGACAGATACTACGAGCAGTACTTC
>TRBV5-6|-|TRBJ2-3|once
CATSRTSTDTQYF
TGTGCCACCAGTCGGACTAGCACAGATACGCAGTATTTT
>TRBV20-1|-|TRBJ1-2|-
CSAAGTSTF
TGCAGTGCTGCGGGGACCAGCACCTTC
>TRBV4-1|-|TRBJ2-3|-
CASSQEGWRGSTDTQYF
TGCGCCAGCAGCCAAGAAGGTTGGCGCGGGAGCACAGATACGCAGTATTTT
>TRBV19|TRBD1|TRBJ1-5|few
CASSIDRGLSQPQHF
TGTGCCAGTAGTATTGACAGGGGGCTGAGTCAGCCCCAGCATTTT
>TRBV27|-|TRBJ1-1|-
CASSPSGRPEAFF
TGTGCCAGCAGTCCCTCGGGGAGACCTGAAGCTTTCTTT
>TRBV28|TRBD1|TRBJ1-6|-
CASSLSPRDREPHSPLHF
TGTGCCAGCAGTTTGTCCCCCCGGGACAGGGAACCCCATTCACCCCTCCACTTT
>TRBV5-8|TRBD1|TRBJ2-7|-
CAGSATGAEQYF
TGTGCCGGCAGCGCGACAGGGGCGGAGCAGTACTTC
>TRBV4-3|TRBD1|TRBJ1-2|few
CASSQENRGPHGYTF
TGCGCCAGCAGCCAAGAAAACAGGGGGCCTCATGGCTACACCTTC
>TRBV4-3|TRBD2|TRBJ2-1|-
CASSQVYWTSGLYNEQFF
TGCGCCAGCAGCCAAGTATACTGGACTAGCGGGCTCTACAATGAGCAGTTCTTC
>TRBV6-1|-|TRBJ2-4|-
CASAGLAKNIQYF
TGTGCCAGCGCGGGGTTAGCCAAAAACATTCAGTACTTC
>TRBV5-4|TRBD1|TRBJ1-1|-
CASSPGRGHGTEAFF
TGTGCCAGCAGCCCCGGCAGGGGGCATGGAACTGAAGCTTTCTTT
>TRBV6-5|-|TRBJ1-1|once
CASSYYGPFFVEAFF
TGTGCCAGCAGTTACTACGGTCCCTTTTTTGTAGAAGCTTTCTTT
>TRBV7-9|TRBD1|TRBJ1-1|-
CASSPQDRGRSEAFF
TGTGCCAGCAGCCCCCAGGACAGGGGACGGAGTGAAGCTTTCTTT
>TRBV6-6|-|TRBJ2-7|-
CASSYSMAFGQYF
TGTGCCAGCAGTTACTCGATGGCTTTTGGGCAGTACTTC
>TRBV30|-|TRBJ2-1|once
CAWVLDRFYNEQFF
TGTGCCTGGGTATTGGACAGATTTTACAATGAGCAGTTCTTC
>TRBV9|-|TRBJ1-4|-
CASSVDRDTTNEKLFF
TGTGCCAGCAGCGTAGACCGGGATACAACTAATGAAAAACTGTTTTTT
>TRBV19|-|TRBJ1-5|-
CASCPGEGSYQPQHF
TGTGCCAGTTGCCCGGGAGAAGGGTCCTATCAGCCCCAGCATTTT
>TRBV25-1|TRBD1|TRBJ2-7|-
CASSVGQGDYEQYF
TGTGCCAGCAGTGTGGGACAGGGCGACTACGAGCAGTACTTC
>TRBV15|-|TRBJ1-2|-
CATSRGEGSNYGYTF
TGTGCCACCAGCAGAGGGGAGGGCAGTAACTATGGCTACACCTTC
>TRBV6-5|-|TRBJ2-7|-
CASSYSFSVASYEQYF
TGTGCCAGCAGTTACTCTTTTTCGGTAGCCTCCTACGAGCAGTACTTC
>TRBV28|TRBD1|TRBJ1-2|-
CASSLWTGEDGYTF
TGTGCCAGCAGTTTATGGACAGGGGAGGATGGCTACACCTTC
>TRBV6-1|-|TRBJ1-1|-
CASSECGQGGTEAFF
TGTGCCAGCAGTGAATGTGGGCAAGGGGGTACTGAAGCTTTCTTT
>TRBV27|-|TRBJ1-1|once
CASSLGSRGLMNTEAFF
TGTGCCAGCAGTTTGGGTAGCAGGGGCCTCATGAACACTGAAGCTTTCTTT
>TRBV6-1|-|TRBJ1-5|-
CASSGRWGWNQPQHF
TGTGCCAGCAGTGGCCGTTGGGGCTGGAATCAGCCCCAGCATTTT
>TRBV5-1|-|TRBJ2-1|-
CASSLVVGQGPYNEQFF
TGCGCCAGCAGCTTGGTGGTCGGGCAGGGGCCCTACAATGAGCAGTTCTTC
>TRBV7-9|-|TRBJ1-2|-
CASSLDRPISYGYTF
TGTGCCAGCAGCTTAGACAGACCGATAAGCTATGGCTACACCTTC
>TRBV6-6|TRBD1|TRBJ1-1|-
CASRLDRDTEAFF
TGTGCCAGCAGGTTAGACAGGGACACTGAAGCTTTCTTT
>TRBV2|-|TRBJ1-6|-
CASEGPFLPYNSPLHF
TGTGCCAGCGAGGGTCCCTTCTTACCCTATAATTCACCCCTCCACTTT
>TRBV25-1|-|TRBJ2-7|-
CASSDGGSYEQYF
TGTGCCAGCAGTGATGGCGGGTCCTACGAGCAGTACTTC
>TRBV15|-|TRBJ1-4|-
CATSRAFRTSSNEKLFF
TGTGCCACCAGCCGAGCTTTCCGGACATCATCGAATGAAAAACTGTTTTTT
>TRBV5-1|TRBD2|TRBJ2-1|-
CASSLGLAGLNSYNEQFF
TGCGCCAGCAGCTTGGGGCTAGCGGGACTAAACTCCTACAATGAGCAGTTCTTC
>TRBV4-3|TRBD2|TRBJ2-3|-
CASSPGGGRTDTQYF
TGCGCCAGCAGCCCCGGGGGGGGGAGGACAGATACGCAGTATTTT